A selection of T cell receptor beta chains follows, all from one sample in a study of T cells in Graves' hyperthyroidism and ophthalmopathy. MiXCR was run by TCRdb on the multiplex PCR reads, yielding one entry per CDR3 protein. The data show around 380,000 distinct CDR3 sequences, with 13% seen just once and about a fifth held by the top ten. Sequencing was carried out using blood. The origin of the receptors is a man aged 30 to 39 with Graves' hyperthyroidism that later progressed to Graves' ophthalmopathy. Both conserved end residues are part of each CDR3. Fields, in order: V gene, clone size, J gene, D gene, CDR3 protein, CDR3 DNA. D genes are given only for firm matches. Only some rows state a clone size, as once, few, many or a class for expanded clones.

v_call: TRBV3-1
clone_size: many
j_call: TRBJ1-1
d_call: .
cdr3_aa: CASSRRRGEAFF
cdr3_nt: TGTGCCAGCAGCCGCAGAAGGGGGGAAGCTTTCTTT

v_call: TRBV5-1
clone_size: few
j_call: TRBJ1-4
d_call: TRBD1
cdr3_aa: CASSRGQYEKLFF
cdr3_nt: TGCGCCAGCAGCCGGGGACAGTATGAAAAACTGTTTTTT

v_call: TRBV7-3
clone_size: many
j_call: TRBJ2-7
d_call: TRBD1
cdr3_aa: CASSFGQGGEQYF
cdr3_nt: TGTGCCAGCAGCTTCGGACAGGGGGGCGAGCAGTACTTC

v_call: TRBV3-1
clone_size: many
j_call: TRBJ2-1
d_call: TRBD2
cdr3_aa: CASSRGGYNEQFF
cdr3_nt: TGTGCCAGCAGCCGGGGGGGCTACAATGAGCAGTTCTTC

v_call: TRBV6-9
clone_size: .
j_call: TRBJ2-7
d_call: .
cdr3_aa: CASSSYLRMTDRRSYEQYF
cdr3_nt: TGTGCCAGCAGTTCCTATCTCCGGATGACAGATAGACGTTCCTACGAGCAGTACTTC

v_call: TRBV4-2
clone_size: .
j_call: TRBJ1-5
d_call: TRBD1
cdr3_aa: CASSEREGAQPQHF
cdr3_nt: TGTGCCAGCAGTGAACGGGAGGGGGCTCAGCCCCAGCATTTT

v_call: TRBV11-2
clone_size: few
j_call: TRBJ2-4
d_call: TRBD1
cdr3_aa: CASSLPRGKNIQYF
cdr3_nt: TGTGCCAGCAGCTTACCCAGGGGGAAAAACATTCAGTACTTC

v_call: TRBV19
clone_size: .
j_call: TRBJ1-5
d_call: .
cdr3_aa: CASSMIDINQPQHF
cdr3_nt: TGTGCCAGTAGTATGATAGATATCAATCAGCCCCAGCATTTT

v_call: TRBV12-3/TRBV12-4
clone_size: .
j_call: TRBJ2-2
d_call: .
cdr3_aa: CASSPTSNTGELFF
cdr3_nt: TGTGCCAGCAGCCCCACTTCTAACACCGGGGAGCTGTTTTTT

v_call: TRBV11-2
clone_size: .
j_call: TRBJ2-1
d_call: .
cdr3_aa: CASSLEPEGGYNEQFF
cdr3_nt: TGTGCCAGCAGCTTAGAACCAGAGGGGGGCTACAATGAGCAGTTCTTC